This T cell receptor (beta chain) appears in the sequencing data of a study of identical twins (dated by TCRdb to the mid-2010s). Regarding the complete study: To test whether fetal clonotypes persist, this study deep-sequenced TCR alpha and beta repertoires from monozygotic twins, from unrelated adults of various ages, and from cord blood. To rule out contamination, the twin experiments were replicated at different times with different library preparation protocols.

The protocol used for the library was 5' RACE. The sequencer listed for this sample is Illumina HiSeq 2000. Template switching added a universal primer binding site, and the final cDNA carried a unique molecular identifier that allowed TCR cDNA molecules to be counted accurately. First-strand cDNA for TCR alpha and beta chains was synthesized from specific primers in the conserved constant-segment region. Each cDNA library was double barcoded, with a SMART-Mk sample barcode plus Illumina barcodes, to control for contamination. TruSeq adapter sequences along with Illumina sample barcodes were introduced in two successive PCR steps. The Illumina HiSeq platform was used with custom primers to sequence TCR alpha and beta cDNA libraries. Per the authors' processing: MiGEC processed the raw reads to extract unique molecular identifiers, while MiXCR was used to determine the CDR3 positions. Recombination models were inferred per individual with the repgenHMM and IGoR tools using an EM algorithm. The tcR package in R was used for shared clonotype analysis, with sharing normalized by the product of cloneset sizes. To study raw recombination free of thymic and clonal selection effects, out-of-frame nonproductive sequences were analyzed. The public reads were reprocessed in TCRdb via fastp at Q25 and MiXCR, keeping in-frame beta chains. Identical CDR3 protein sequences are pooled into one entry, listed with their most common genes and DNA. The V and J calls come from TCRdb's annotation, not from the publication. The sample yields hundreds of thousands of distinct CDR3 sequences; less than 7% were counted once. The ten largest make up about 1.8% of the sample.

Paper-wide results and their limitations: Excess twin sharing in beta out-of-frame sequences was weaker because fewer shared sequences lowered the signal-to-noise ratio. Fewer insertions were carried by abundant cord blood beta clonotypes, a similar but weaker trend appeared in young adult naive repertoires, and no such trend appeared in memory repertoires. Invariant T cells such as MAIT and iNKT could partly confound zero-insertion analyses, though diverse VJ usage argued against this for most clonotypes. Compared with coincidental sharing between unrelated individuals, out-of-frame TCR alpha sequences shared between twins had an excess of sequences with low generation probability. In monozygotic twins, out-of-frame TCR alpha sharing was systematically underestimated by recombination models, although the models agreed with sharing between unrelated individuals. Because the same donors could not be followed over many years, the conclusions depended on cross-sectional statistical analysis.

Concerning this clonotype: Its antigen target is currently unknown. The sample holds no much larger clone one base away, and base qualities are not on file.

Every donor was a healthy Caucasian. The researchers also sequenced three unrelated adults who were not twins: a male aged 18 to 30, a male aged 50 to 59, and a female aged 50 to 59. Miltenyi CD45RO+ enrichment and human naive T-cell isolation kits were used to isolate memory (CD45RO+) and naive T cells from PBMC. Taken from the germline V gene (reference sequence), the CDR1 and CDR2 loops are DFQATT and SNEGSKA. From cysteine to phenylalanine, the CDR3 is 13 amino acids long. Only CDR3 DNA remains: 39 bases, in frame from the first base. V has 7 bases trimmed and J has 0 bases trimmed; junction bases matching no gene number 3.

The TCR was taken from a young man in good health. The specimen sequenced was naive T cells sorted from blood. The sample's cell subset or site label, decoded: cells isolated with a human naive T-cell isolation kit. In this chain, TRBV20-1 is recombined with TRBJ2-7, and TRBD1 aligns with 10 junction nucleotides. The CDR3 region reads CSVGTGASYEQYF. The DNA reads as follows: TGCAGTGTTGGGACAGGGGCCTCCTACGAGCAGTACTTC.